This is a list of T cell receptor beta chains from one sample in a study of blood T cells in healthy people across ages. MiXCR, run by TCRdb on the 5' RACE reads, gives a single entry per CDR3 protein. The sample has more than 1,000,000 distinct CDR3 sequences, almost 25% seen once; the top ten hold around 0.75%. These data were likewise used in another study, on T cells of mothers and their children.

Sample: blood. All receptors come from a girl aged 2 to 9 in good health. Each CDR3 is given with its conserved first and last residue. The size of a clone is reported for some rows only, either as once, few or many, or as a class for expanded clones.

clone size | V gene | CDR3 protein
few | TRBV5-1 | CASSLFPEPGQGRDEQYF
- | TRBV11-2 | CASAGGGFGSPLHF
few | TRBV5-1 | CASSLSADRLNEQYF
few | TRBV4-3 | CASSQDVGVGYTF
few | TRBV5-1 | CASSLGDRMNSPLHF
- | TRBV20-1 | CSARSLAVYNEQFF
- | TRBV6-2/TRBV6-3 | CASHLADDTYEQYF
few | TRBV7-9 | CASSSILRRTSGTNNEQFF
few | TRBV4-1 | CASSLLGQGGTEAFF
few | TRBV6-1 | CASSGSLGPIEQFF
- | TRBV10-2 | CASSGQRESSGNTIYF
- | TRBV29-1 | CSVDTSGINEQFF
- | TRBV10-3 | CAISTDYNEQFF
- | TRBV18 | CAREPGQGARNQETQYF
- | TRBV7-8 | CASSPRNHNEQFF
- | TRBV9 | CASDLAGGTTDTQYF
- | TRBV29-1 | CSLVARLSNNEQFF
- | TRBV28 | CASSNFGSASGNTIYF
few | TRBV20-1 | CSHRETDTNIQYF
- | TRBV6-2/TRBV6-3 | CASSYSPSGAASGYTF
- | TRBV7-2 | CASSLDLSSGSNEQYF
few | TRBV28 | CASRKGTDAFGYTF
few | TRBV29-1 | CSVAASGENEQFF
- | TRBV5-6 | CASVIQAYNEQFF
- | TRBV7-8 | CASSKGTGTDTQYF
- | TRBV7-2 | CASSLHPRQAFF
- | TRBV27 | CASSLSDVSIQYF
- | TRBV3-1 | CASSQEGDEQYF
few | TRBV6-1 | CASSEERTLKQFF
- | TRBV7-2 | CASSLVGAGQTEAFF
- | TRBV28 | CASSLMGGGGSEAFF
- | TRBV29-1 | CSVVAAGNTIYF
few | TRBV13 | CASNPDRDLYYTNEKLFF
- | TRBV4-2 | CASSPKVLRQETQYF
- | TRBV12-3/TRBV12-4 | CASSVGTSGENIQYF
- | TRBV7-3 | CASSVRGRGDNEQFF
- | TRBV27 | CASSLWSSGTDTQYF
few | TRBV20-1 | CSASSGRGVETQYF